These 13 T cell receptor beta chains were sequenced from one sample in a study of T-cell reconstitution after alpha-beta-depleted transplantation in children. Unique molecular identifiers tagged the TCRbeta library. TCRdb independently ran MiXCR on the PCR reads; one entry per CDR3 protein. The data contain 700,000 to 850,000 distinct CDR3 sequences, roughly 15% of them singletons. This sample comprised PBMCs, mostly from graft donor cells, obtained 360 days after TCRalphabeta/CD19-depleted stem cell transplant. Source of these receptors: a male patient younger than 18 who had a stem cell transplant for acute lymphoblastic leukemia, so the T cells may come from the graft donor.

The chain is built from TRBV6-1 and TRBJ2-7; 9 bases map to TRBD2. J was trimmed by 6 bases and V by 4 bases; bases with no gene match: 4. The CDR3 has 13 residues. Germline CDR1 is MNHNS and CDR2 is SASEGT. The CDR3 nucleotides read TGTGCCAGCAGTGCTAGCGGGATTCCCGAGCAGTACTTC. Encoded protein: CASSASGIPEQYF.

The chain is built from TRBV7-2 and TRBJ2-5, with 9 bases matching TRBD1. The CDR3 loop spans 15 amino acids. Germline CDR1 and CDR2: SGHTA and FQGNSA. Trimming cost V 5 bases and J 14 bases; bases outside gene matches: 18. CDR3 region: CASSPFSGTGRLFYF. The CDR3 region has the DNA TGTGCCAGCAGCCCCTTCTCCGGGACAGGGAGACTTTTTTACTTC.

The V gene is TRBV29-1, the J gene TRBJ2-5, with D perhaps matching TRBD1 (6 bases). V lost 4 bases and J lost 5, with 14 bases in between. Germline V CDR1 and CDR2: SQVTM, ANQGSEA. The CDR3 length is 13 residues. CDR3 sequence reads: CSVVRRGAETQYF. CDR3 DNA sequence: TGCAGCGTTGTTCGCAGGGGTGCGGAGACCCAGTACTTC.

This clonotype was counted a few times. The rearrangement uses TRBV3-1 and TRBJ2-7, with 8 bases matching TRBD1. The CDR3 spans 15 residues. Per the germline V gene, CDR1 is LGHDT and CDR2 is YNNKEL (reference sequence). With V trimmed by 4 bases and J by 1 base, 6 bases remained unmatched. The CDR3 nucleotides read TGTGCCAGCAGCCTCGGGACAGGATTTTCCTACGAGCAGTACTTC. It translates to CASSLGTGFSYEQYF.

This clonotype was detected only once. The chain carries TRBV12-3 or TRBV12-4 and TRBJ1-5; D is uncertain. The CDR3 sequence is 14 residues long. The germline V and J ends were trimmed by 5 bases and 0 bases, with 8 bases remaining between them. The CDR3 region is CASSEDYSNQPQHF. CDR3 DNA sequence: TGTGCCAGCAGTGAGGACTATAGCAATCAGCCCCAGCATTTT.

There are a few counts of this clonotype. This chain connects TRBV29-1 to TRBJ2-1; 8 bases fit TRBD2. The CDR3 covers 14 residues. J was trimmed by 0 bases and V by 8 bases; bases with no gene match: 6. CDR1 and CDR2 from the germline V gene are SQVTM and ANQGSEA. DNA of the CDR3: TGCAGCACCTTAGCGGGGAGCTCCTACAATGAGCAGTTCTTC. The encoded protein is CSTLAGSSYNEQFF.

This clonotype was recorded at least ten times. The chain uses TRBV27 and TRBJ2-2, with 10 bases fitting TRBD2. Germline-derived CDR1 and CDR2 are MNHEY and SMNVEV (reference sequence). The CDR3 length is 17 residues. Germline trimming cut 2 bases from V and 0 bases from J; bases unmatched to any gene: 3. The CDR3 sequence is CASSLTGTSANTGELFF. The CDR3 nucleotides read TGTGCCAGCAGTTTAACAGGGACTAGCGCGAACACCGGGGAGCTGTTTTTT.

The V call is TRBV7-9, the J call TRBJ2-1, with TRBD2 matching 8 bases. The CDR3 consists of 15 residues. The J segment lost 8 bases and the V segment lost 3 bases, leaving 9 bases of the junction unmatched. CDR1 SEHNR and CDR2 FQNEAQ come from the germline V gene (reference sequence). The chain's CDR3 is CASSFSGREADEQFF. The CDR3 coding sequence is TGTGCCAGCAGCTTTTCCGGGAGGGAGGCCGATGAGCAGTTCTTC.

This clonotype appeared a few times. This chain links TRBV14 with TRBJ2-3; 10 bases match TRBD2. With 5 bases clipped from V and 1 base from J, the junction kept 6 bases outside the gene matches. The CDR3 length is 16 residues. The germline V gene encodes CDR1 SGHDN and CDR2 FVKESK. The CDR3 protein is CASSWGGTSGTDTQYF. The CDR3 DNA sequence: TGTGCCAGCAGCTGGGGCGGGACTAGCGGCACAGATACGCAGTATTTT.

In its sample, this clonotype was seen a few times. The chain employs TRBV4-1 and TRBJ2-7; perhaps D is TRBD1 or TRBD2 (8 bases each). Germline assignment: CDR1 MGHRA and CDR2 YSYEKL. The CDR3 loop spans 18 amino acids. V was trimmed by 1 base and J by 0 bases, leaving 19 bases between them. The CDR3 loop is CASSQGQGPAGVSYEQYF. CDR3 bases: TGCGCCAGCAGCCAAGGACAGGGGCCAGCGGGAGTCTCCTACGAGCAGTACTTC.

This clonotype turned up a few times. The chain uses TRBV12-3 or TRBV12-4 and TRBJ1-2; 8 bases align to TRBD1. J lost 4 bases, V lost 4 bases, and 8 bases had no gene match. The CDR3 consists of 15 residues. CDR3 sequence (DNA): TGTGCCAGCAGTTCGCACGGGACAGGCGTCTATGGCTACACCTTC. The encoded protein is CASSSHGTGVYGYTF.

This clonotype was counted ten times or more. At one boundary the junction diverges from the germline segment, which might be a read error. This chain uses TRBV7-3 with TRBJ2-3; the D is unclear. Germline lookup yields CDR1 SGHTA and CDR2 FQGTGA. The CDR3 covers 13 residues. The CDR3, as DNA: TGTGCCAGCAGTTTAAGCCGGACAGATACGCAGTATTTT. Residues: CASSLSRTDTQYF. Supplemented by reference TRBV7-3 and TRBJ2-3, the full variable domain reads GAGVSQTPSNKVTEKGKYVELRCDPISGHTALYWYRQSLGQGPEFLIYFQGTGAADDSGLPNDRFFAVRPEGSVSTLKIQRTERGDSAVYLCASSLSRTDTQYFGPGTRLTVL.

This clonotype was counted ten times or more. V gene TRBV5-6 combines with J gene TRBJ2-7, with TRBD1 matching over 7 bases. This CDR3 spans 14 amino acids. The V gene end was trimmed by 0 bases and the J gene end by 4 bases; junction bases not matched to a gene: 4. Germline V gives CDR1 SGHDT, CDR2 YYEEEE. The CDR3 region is CASSLGQGWYEQYF. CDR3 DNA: TGTGCCAGCAGCTTGGGACAGGGTTGGTACGAGCAGTACTTC.